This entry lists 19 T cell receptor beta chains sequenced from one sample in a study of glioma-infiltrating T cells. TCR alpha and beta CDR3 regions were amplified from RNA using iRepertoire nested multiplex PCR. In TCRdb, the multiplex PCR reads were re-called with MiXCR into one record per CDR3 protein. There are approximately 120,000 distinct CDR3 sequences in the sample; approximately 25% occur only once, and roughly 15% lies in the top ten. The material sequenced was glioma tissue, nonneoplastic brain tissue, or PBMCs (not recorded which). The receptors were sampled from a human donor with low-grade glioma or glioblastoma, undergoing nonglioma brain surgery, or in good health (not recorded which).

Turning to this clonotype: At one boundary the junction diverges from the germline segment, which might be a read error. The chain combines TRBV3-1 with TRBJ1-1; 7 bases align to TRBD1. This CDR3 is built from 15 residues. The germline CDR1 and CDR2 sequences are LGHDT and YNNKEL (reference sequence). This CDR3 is CASRQDGRGRTEAFF. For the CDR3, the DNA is TGTGCCAGCAGACAAGACGGTAGGGGGCGTACTGAAGCTTTCTTT.

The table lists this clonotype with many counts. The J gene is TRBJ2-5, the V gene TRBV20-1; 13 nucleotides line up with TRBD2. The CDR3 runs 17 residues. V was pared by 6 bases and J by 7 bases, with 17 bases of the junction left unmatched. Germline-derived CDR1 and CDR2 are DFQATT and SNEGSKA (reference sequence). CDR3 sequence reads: CSAHGGLAGSLYVTQYF. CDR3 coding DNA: TGCAGTGCCCACGGGGGACTAGCGGGATCTCTGTATGTGACCCAGTACTTC.

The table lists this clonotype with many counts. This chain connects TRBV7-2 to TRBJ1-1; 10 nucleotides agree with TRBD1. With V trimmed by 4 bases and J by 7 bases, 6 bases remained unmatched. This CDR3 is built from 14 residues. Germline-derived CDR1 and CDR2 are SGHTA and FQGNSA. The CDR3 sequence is CASSYPGQGFEAFF. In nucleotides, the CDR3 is TGTGCCAGCAGCTACCCGGGACAGGGGTTTGAAGCTTTCTTT.

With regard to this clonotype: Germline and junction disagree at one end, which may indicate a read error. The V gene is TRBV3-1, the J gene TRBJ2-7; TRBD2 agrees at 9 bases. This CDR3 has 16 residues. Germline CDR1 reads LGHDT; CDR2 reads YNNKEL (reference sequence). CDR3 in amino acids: CVSSDGTSFIGGEQYF. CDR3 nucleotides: TGTGTCAGCAGCGATGGGACTAGCTTCATTGGGGGCGAGCAGTACTTC.

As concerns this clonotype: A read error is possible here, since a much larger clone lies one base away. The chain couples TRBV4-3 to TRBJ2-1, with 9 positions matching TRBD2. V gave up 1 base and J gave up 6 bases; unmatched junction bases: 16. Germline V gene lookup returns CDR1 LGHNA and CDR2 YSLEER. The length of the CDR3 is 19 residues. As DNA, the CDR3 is TGCGCCAGCAGCCAAGCCTTCGTGCATGGGACTAGCTATTTCAATGAGCAGTTCTTC. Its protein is CASSQAFVHGTSYFNEQFF.

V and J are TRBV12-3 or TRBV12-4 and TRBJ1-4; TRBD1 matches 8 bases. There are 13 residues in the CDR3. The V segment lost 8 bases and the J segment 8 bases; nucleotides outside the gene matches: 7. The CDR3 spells CASGRTGFEKLFF. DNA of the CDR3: TGTGCCAGCGGCAGGACAGGGTTCGAAAAACTGTTTTTT.

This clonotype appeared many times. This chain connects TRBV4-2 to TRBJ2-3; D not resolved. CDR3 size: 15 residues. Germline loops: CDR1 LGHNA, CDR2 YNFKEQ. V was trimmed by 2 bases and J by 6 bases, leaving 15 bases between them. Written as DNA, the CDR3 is TGTGCCAGCAGCCAACACGTGGACCAGCTGGATACGCAGTATTTT. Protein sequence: CASSQHVDQLDTQYF.

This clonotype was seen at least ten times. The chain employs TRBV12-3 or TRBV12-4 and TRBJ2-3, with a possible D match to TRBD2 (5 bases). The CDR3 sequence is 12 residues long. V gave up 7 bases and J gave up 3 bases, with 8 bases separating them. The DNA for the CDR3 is TGTGCCAGCACCGGGGTAACAGATACGCAGTATTTT. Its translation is CASTGVTDTQYF.

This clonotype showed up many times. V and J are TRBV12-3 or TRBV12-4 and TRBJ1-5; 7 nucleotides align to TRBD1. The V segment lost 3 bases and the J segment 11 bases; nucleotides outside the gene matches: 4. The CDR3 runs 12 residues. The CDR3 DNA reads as TGTGCCAGCAGTTTGGGACAGCAGACCCAGCATTTT. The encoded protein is CASSLGQQTQHF.

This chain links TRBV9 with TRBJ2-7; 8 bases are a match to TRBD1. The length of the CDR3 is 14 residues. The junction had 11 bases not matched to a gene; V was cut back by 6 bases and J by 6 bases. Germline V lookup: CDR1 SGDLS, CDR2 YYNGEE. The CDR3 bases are TGTGCCAGCACGCCCGGGACAGGCAACGGCGAGCAGTACTTC. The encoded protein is CASTPGTGNGEQYF.

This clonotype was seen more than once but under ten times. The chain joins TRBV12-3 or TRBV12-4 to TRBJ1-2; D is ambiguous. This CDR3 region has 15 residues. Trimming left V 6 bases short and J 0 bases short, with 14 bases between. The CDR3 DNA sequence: TGTGCCAGCAGCCCCGACGAGGGAGCTAACTATGGCTACACCTTC. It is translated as CASSPDEGANYGYTF.

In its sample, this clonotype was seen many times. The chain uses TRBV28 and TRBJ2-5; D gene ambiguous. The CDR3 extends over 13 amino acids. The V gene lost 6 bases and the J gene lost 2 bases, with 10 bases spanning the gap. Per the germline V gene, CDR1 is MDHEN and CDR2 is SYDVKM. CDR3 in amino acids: CASRTDPQETQYF. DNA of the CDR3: TGTGCCAGCAGAACGGACCCGCAAGAGACCCAGTACTTC.

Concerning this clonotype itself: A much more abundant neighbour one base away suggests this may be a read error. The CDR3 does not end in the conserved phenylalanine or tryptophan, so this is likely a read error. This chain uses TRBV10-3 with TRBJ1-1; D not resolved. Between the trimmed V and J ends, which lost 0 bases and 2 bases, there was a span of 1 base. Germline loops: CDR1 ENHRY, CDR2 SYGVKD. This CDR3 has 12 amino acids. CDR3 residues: CAISESNTEAFS. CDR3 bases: TGTGCCATCAGTGAGTCAAACACTGAAGCTTTCTCT.

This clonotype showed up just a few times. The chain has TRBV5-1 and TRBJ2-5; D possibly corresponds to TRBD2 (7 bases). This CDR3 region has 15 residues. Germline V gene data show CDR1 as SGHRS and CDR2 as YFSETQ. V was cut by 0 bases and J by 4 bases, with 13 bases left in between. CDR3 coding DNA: TGCGCCAGCAGCTTGGAGGGGGGGGTAGGAGAGACCCAGTACTTC. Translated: CASSLEGGVGETQYF.

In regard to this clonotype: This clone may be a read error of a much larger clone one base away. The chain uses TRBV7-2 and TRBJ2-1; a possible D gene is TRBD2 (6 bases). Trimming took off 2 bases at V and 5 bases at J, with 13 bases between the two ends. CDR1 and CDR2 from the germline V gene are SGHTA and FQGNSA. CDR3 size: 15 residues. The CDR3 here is CASSLLAAGDNEQFF. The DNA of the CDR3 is TGTGCCAGCAGCTTATTAGCGGCCGGGGACAATGAGCAGTTCTTC. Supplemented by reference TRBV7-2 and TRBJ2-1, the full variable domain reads GAGVSQSPSNKVTEKGKDVELRCDPISGHTALYWYRQSLGQGLEFLIYFQGNSAPDKSGLPSDRFSAERTGGSVSTLTIQRTQQEDSAVYLCASSLLAAGDNEQFFGPGTRLTVL.

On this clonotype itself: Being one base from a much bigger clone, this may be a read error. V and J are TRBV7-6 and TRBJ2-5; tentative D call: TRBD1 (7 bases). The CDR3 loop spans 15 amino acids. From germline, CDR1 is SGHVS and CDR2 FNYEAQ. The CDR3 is CASSLGGTEQEIQYF. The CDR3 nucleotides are TGTGCTAGCAGCTTAGGCGGGACAGAACAAGAGATCCAGTACTTC.

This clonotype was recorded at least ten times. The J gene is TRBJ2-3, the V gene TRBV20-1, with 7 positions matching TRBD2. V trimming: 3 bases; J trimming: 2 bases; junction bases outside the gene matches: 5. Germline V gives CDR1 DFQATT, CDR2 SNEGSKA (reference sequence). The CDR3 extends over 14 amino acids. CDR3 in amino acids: CSASWRGTTDTQYF. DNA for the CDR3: TGCAGTGCTAGCTGGCGGGGGACCACAGATACGCAGTATTTT.

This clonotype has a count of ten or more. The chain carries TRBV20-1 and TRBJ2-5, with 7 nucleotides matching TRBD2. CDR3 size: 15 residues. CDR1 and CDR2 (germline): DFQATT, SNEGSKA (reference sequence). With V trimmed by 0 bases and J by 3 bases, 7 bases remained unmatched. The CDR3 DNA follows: TGCAGTGCTAGAGATTTTCGACTAGCCGAAGAGACCCAGTACTTC. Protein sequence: CSARDFRLAEETQYF.

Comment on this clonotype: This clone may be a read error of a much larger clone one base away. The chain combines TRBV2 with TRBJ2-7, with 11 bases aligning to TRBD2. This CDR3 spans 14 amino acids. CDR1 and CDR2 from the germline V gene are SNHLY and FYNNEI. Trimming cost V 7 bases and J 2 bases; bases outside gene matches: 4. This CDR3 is CASKTSGSPYEQYF. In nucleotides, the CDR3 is TGTGCCAGCAAAACTAGCGGGAGCCCCTACGAGCAGTACTTC.